The clone carrying this T cell receptor (beta chain) was observed a few times. This beta chain turned up in a library designed for alpha chains; as an off-target read, its abundance says little. These data belong to a study of spatial heterogeneity in lung cancer. About the study: The count of detected beta-chain sequences consistently exceeded that of alpha-chain sequences.

Each TCR cDNA molecule carried a unique molecular identifier. One entry per CDR3 protein, called by TCRdb with MiXCR from the 5' RACE reads. The sample carries under 8,000 distinct CDR3 sequences, approximately 6% recorded once. Noted time point: sample taken at primary tumor resection. No cell sorting; template was whole RNA from tumor, lung tissue or PBMC. Germline V gene sequence: CDR1 MDHEN, CDR2 SYDVKM. This CDR3 has 14 residues. V trimming: 4 bases; J trimming: 5 bases; junction bases outside the gene matches: 7. The TCR was taken from a female donor with early-stage non-small cell lung cancer. The chain couples TRBV28 to TRBJ2-7; TRBD1 agrees at 8 bases. This specimen was normal lung tissue next to the tumor, taken at surgery. CDR3 DNA: TGTGCCAGCAGTTGGGGGACAGGACTGGACGAGCAGTACTTC. This sequence encodes CASSWGTGLDEQYF.